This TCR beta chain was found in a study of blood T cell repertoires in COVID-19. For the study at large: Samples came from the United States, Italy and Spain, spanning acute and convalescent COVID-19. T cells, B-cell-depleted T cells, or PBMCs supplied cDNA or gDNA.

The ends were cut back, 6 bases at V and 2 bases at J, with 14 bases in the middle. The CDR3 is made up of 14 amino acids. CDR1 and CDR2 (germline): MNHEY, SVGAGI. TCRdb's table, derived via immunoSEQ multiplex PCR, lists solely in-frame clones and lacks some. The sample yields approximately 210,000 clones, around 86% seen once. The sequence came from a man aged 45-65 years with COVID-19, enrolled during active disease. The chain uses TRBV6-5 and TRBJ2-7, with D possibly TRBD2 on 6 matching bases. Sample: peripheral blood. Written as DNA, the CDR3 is TGTGCCAGCAGGCGGGACGACGGCACCTACGAGCAGTACTTC. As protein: CASRRDDGTYEQYF.